The T cell receptor (beta chain) under discussion was sequenced for a study of vaccination and CD4 T cells after COVID-19. At the level of the study: Recovered-phase convalescent patients showed SARS-CoV-2 positivity by nasal swab PCR; roughly nine were mild, one severe. Cultures acting as controls obtained a CEFX pool, an HIV-1 Nef pool, or no peptide.

V was pared by 6 bases and J by 4 bases, with 12 bases between. CDR1 is ENHRY, CDR2 SYGVKD, per germline. CDR3 size: 13 residues. Regarding treatment: roughly 10-day PBMC culture with coronavirus spike peptide pools or control peptides (ViraFEST assay). March to December 2020 was the span of positive PCR dates, which predated US Alpha, Beta and Delta variants. Half of the medium was exchanged for fresh IL-2 medium, first on day 3 and then on day 7. This clonotype was found a few times. Its specificity is not known. Scientists ran DNA taken from cultured CD4+ T cells through the Oncomine TCR Beta short-read assay for sequencing. TCRdb passed the PCR reads through MiXCR, listing each CDR3 protein once. Of 16,000 or so distinct CDR3 sequences listed, less than 50% are singletons.

This material consisted of CD4+ T cells from blood, cultured in vitro, taken after SARS-CoV-2 vaccination. The TCR comes from a human donor who had recovered from COVID-19. The V call is TRBV10-3, the J call TRBJ1-1; D is possibly TRBD1 (5 bases). The CDR3 is CAIRESGGTEAFF. The CDR3 DNA is TGTGCCATCAGGGAAAGTGGGGGCACTGAAGCTTTCTTT.